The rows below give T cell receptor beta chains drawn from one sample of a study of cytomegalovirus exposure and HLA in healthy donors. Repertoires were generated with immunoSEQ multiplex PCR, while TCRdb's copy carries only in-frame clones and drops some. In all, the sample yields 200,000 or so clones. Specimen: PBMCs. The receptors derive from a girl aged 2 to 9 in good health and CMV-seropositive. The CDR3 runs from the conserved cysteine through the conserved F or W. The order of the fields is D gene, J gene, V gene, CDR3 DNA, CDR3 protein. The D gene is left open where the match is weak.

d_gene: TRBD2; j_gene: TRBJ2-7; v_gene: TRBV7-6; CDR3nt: TGTGCCAGCAGCCCCCGACCCGGGAGGATCTACGAGCAGTACTTC; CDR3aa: CASSPRPGRIYEQYF
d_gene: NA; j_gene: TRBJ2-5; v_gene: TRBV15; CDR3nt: TGTGCCACCAGCAGCCCGGGACACCACCAAGAGACCCAGTACTTC; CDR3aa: CATSSPGHHQETQYF
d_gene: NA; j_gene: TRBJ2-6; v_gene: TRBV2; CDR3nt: TGTGCCAGCAGTAGGGGTTCAGGGGCCAACGTCCTGACTTTC; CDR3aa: CASSRGSGANVLTF
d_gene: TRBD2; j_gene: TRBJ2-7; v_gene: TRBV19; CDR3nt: TGTGCCAGTAGTATGCCTAGCGGGGGGGACTACGAGCAGTACTTC; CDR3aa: CASSMPSGGDYEQYF
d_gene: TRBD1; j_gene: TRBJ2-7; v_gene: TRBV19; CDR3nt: TGTGCCAGTAGTATAGATCACAGGGGGCCCTACGAGCAGTACTTC; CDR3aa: CASSIDHRGPYEQYF
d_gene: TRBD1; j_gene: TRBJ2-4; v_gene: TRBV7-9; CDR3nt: TGTGCCAGCAGCCAGACAGGGATCAAAAACATTCAGTACTTC; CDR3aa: CASSQTGIKNIQYF
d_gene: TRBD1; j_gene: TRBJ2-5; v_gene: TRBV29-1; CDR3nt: TGCAGCGCCCGACAGGGTGAAGAGACCCAGTACTTC; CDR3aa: CSARQGEETQYF
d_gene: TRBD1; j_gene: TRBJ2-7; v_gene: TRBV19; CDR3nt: TGTGCCAGTAGCGGGACAGCCAGCTCCTACGAGCAGTACTTC; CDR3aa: CASSGTASSYEQYF
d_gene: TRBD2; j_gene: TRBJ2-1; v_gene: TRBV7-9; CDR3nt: TGTGCCAGCAGCTTAAGCCTAGCGGGAGAAAATGAGCAGTTCTTC; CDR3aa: CASSLSLAGENEQFF
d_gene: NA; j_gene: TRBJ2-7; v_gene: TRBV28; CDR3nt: TGTGCCAGCACGGGGATTACCTACGAGCAGTACTTC; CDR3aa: CASTGITYEQYF
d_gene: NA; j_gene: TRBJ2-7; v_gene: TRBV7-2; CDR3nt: TGTGCCAGCAGCCCACAGGGCGCCTCCTACGAGCAGTACTTC; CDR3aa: CASSPQGASYEQYF
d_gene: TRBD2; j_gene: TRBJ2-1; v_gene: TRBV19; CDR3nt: TGTGCCAGTAGTTCGGGGACTAGCGACAATGAGCAGTTCTTC; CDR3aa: CASSSGTSDNEQFF
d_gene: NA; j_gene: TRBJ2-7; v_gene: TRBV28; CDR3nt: TGTGCCAGCAGAATTGGGCCGATGTCCTACGAGCAGTACTTC; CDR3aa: CASRIGPMSYEQYF
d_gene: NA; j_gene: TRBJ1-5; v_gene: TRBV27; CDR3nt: TGTGCCAGCAGCGGGGGAGCGGGGGCCGGGAAGCCCCAGCATTTT; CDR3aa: CASSGGAGAGKPQHF
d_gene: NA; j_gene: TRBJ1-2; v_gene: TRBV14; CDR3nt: TGTGCCAGCAGCCAAGGATGGGCCCAGGGGTATGGCTACACCTTC; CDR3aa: CASSQGWAQGYGYTF
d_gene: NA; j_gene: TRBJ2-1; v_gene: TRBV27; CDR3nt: TGTGCCAGCGCTGCCGAACCCGGGACATTCAACAATGAGCAGTTCTTC; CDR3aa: CASAAEPGTFNNEQFF
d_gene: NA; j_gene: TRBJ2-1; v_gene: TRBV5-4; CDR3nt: TGTGCCGGCAGCTTTGGCTCGTACAATGAGCAGTTCTTC; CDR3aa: CAGSFGSYNEQFF
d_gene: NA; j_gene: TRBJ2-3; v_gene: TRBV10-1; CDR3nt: TGCGCCAGCAGTGAGGGCAGGGTGACAGATACGCAGTATTTT; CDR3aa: CASSEGRVTDTQYF
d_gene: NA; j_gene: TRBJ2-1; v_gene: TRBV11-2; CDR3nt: TGTGCCAGCAGCTTCATCAGGACTCGGAATGAGCAGTTCTTC; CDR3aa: CASSFIRTRNEQFF
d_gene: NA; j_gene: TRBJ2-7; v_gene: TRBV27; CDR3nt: TGTGCCAGCAGTTTATCGCGAATCCACGAGCAGTACTTC; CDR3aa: CASSLSRIHEQYF
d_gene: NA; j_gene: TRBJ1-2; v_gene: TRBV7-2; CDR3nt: TGTGCCAGCAGCTTAGGGGGCTTTGGTAACTATGGCTACACCTTC; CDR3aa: CASSLGGFGNYGYTF
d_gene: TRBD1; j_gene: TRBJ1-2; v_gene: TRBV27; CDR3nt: TGTGCCAGCAGCCCCGGACAGGTTGACTATGGCTACACCTTC; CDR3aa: CASSPGQVDYGYTF
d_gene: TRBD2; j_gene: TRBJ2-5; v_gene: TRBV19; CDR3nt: TGTGCCAGTAGTCCGGGACTAGGAGTCCAAGAGACCCAGTACTTC; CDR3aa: CASSPGLGVQETQYF
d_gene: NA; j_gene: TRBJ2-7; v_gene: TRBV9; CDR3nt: TGTGCCAGCAGCGTCTCTAAGGCTAGCGTTCCCTACGAGCAGTACTTC; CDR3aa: CASSVSKASVPYEQYF
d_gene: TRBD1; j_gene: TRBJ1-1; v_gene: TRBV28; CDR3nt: TGTGCCAGCAGAGATGGCAGGGGGCACACTGAAGCTTTCTTT; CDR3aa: CASRDGRGHTEAFF
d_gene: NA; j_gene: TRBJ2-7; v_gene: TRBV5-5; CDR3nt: TGTGCCAGCAGCCCCAGAGGGGACTCTACCTACGAGCAGTACTTC; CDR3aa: CASSPRGDSTYEQYF
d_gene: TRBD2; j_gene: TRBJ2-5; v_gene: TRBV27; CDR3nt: TGTGCCAGCAGTTTTGAGGGAGGGCCTTGGGAGACCCAGTACTTC; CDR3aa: CASSFEGGPWETQYF
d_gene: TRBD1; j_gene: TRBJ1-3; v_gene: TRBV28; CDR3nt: TGTGCCAGCAGCCCCTCACGGGGACAGAGCTCTGGAAACACCATATATTTT; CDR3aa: CASSPSRGQSSGNTIYF
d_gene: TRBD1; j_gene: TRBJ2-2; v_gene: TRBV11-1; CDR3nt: TGTGCCAGCAGCTTTTTGGCCGGGACAGGGGGTACCGGGGAGCTGTTTTTT; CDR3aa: CASSFLAGTGGTGELFF
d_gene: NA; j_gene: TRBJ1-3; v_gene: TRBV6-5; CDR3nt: TGTGCCAGCAGTTTCCTCGGGGGGGAAGGAAACACCATATATTTT; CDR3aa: CASSFLGGEGNTIYF
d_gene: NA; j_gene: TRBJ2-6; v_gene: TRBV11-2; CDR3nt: TGTGCCAGCAGCCCAGGCAGGGTCTCTGGGGCCAACGTCCTGACTTTC; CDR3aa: CASSPGRVSGANVLTF
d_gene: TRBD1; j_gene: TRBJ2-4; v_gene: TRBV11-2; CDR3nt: TGTGCCAGCAGCGGACAGGGTAACATTCAGTACTTC; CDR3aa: CASSGQGNIQYF
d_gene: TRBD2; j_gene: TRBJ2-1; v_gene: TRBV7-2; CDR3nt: TGTGCCAGCAGCTTAGGGATAGGACTAGCGGTATACAATGAGCAGTTCTTC; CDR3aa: CASSLGIGLAVYNEQFF
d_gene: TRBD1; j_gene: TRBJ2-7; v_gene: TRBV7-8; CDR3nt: TGTGCCAGCAGCTTTGGGACAGGTACCTACGAGCAGTACTTC; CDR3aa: CASSFGTGTYEQYF
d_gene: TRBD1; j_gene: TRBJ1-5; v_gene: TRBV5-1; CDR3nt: TGCGCCAGCAGCTTGGGTATTGACAGGGGAGGCCAGCCCCAGCATTTT; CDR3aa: CASSLGIDRGGQPQHF
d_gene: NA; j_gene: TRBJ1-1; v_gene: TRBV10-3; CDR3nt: TGTGCCATCAGTGAGTCGCGGGGAGGGGACTTATTGAGGACTGAAGCTTTCTTT; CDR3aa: CAISESRGGDLLRTEAFF
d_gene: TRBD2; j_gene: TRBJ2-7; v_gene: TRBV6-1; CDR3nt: TGTGCCAGCAGTGAAGGGGGGGGACTAGCGGACGAGCAGTACTTC; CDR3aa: CASSEGGGLADEQYF
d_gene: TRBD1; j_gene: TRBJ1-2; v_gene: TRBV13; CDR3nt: TGTGCCAGCAGCACGGGGACAGGGGGTGGCTACACCTTC; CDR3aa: CASSTGTGGGYTF
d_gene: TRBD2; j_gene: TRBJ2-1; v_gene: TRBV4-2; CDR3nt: TGTGCCAGCAGCCTTGGGTTAGCGGGAGGGACGCTCAACAATGAGCAGTTCTTC; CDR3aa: CASSLGLAGGTLNNEQFF
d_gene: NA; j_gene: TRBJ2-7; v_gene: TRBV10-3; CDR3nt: TGTGCCATCAGTGAGTCGACATCCCCGGACAACGAGCAGTACTTC; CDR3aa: CAISESTSPDNEQYF
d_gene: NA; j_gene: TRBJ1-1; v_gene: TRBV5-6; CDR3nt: TGTGCCAGCAGCTTAATTGTACAGGTCCCGGACACTGAAGCTTTCTTT; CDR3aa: CASSLIVQVPDTEAFF
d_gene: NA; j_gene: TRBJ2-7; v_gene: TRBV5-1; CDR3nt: TGCGCCAGCAGCTTACGTCCGCCAGGGGGGTCAAATGACGAGCAGTACTTC; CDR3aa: CASSLRPPGGSNDEQYF
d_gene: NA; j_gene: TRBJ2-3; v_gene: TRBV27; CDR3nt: TGTGCCACCAATCCACAGGGAGATACGCAGTATTTT; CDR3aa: CATNPQGDTQYF